One TCR beta chain is described in this entry. As yet, its antigen is unknown. Only in-frame clones appear in the TCRdb table, and some are missing; sequencing was by immunoSEQ multiplex PCR. Here the sample spans some 680,000 clones, 60% to 75% being singletons. These data originate in a study of shared clonotypes between healthy human individuals. Study results and limitations: Memory subsets generally showed smaller estimated richness than naive subsets did. Approximately 5.4% of naive CD4 clonotypes were common to several donors.

Investigators divided CD4+ cells into CD45RA+ naive and CD45RA-negative memory subsets. Trimming removed 6 bases from V and 4 bases from J; junction bases left unmatched: 7. The CDR3 spans 15 residues. Germline values: CDR1 MNHEY, CDR2 SMNVEV (reference sequence). J is TRBJ2-2 and V is TRBV27; 8 nucleotides align to TRBD2. The clonotype was recovered from a woman aged 25 to 39 in good health. Sequenced: memory CD4+ T cells sorted from blood. Described subset: CD45RA-negative fraction. The CDR3 spells CASSLGRASTGELFF. The CDR3 DNA reads as TGTGCCAGCAGCCTCGGGAGGGCCTCCACCGGGGAGCTGTTTTTT.